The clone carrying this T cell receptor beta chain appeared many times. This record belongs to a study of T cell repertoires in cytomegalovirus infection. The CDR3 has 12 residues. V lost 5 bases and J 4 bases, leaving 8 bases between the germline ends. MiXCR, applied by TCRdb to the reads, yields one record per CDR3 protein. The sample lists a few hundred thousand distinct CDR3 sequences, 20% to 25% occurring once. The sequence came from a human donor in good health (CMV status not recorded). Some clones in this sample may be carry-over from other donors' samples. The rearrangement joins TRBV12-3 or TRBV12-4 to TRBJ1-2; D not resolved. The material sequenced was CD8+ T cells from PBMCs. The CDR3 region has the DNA TGTGCCAGCAGTGCCGCCGGCTATGGCTACACCTTC. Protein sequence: CASSAAGYGYTF.